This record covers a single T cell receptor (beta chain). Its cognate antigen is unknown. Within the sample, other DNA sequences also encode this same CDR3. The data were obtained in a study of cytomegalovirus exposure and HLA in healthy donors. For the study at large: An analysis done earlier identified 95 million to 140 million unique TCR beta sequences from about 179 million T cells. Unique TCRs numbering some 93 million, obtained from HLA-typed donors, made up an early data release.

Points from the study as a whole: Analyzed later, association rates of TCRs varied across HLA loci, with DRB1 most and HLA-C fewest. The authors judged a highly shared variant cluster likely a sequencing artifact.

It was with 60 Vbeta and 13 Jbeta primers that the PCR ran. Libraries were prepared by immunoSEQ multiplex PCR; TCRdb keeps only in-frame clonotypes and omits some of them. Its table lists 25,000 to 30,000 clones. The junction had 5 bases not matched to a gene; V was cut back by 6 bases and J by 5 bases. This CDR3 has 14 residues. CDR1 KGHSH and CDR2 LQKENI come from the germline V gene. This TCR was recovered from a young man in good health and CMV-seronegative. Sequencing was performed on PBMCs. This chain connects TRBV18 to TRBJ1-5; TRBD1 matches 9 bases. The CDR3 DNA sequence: TGTGCCAGCTCGCCAAGGACAGGGGATCAGCCCCAGCATTTT. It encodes CASSPRTGDQPQHF.